This T cell receptor beta chain was documented in a study of CD8 T cells in Susac syndrome (dated by TCRdb to the late 2010s). Context from the whole study: Whether CD8+ T cell activation and differentiation in Susac syndrome was antigen driven was tested using repertoire sequencing. What the research found in general, with its limitations: The number of individuals in the TCR sequencing and HLA analysis was acknowledged as relatively small.

High-throughput TCR beta sequencing profiled peripheral blood CD8+ and CD4+ T cells from healthy donors, Susac syndrome patients and multiple sclerosis patients. The multiple sclerosis controls were treatment-naive patients whose relapsing-remitting disease, either stable or active, fulfilled the revised McDonald criteria. CD8+ TEMRA cells were enriched by FACS, while bulk CD8+ and CD4+ T cells were purified by magnetic negative isolation. Blood was drawn into EDTA tubes, processed within 24 hours, and PBMCs were isolated by density gradient centrifugation. PBMCs destined for TCR sequencing were cryopreserved in liquid nitrogen and later thawed in a 37 °C water bath. Purity of sorted or isolated CD4+, CD8+ and CD8+ TEMRA cells was at least 90%. RNA was extracted using the RNeasy kit, and roughly 0.5 to 1 ug of the RNA was reverse transcribed with random hexamers. TCR beta CDR3 regions were amplified with the immunoSEQ multiplex PCR assay covering 54 Vbeta and 13 Jbeta segments. To correct PCR amplification bias, a synthetic template baseline was used for both primer optimization and computational correction. As for the original processing: Reads were annotated to V, D and J genes according to IMGT and were analyzed with immunoSEQ Analyzer, with only productive sequences retained. Clonality was calculated as one minus the Shannon entropy normalized by log2 of the number of productive unique sequences. For each patient and control, public and private clones were evaluated among the 100 most prevalent clones. Susac-specific clones were defined as absent from healthy and MS cohorts, around 980 published viral clones and other ImmuneACCESS disease sequences. Starting from the raw public reads, TCRdb applied fastp trimming at Q25, assembled clones with MiXCR and retained in-frame beta chains. CDR3 protein duplicates are merged, each entry listing the most common genes and DNA. Clone size and V and J calls follow TCRdb, not the original study. This sample has 150,000 to 200,000 distinct CDR3 sequences in its table, and approximately 94% of those were observed once. The ten largest clonotypes hold around 0.093% of the sample.

The cysteine opens and the phenylalanine closes a CDR3 of 15 amino acids. CDR3 DNA is the only sequence kept; it has 45 bases, read in frame from the first base. Trimmed from V: 5 bases; trimmed from J: 9 bases; junction bases lacking a gene match: 11. CDR1 SEHNR and CDR2 FQNEAQ are derived from the germline V gene (reference sequence). Of note for this clonotype: Its antigen is unknown. No quality values exist for individual bases; no much larger clone is one base distant.

The receptor chain draws on TRBV7-9 and TRBJ2-1, and 9 bases in between align with TRBD1. The TCR comes from a human donor with multiple sclerosis. Sequencing was performed on CD4+ T cells from PBMCs. CDR3 reads: CASSPGQGGVSEQFF. The nucleotide sequence is given as TGTGCCAGCAGCCCGGGACAGGGAGGGGTAAGTGAGCAGTTCTTC. The CDR3 plus the reference TRBV7-9 and TRBJ2-1 genes for the other parts give the full variable domain: DTGVSQNPRHKITKRGQNVTFRCDPISEHNRLYWYRQTLGQGPEFLTYFQNEAQLEKSRLLSDRFSAERPKGSFSTLEIQRTEQGDSAMYLCASSPGQGGVSEQFFGPGTRLTVL.